Following are 16 T cell receptor beta chains from one sample sequenced in a study of beta chain features in type 1 diabetes. The sequenced template was cDNA made from the entire isolated RNA. The assay was immunoSEQ multiplex PCR, and TCRdb's table has in-frame clones only and misses some. The sample consists of 300,000 to 400,000 clones, roughly 8% of them appearing once. Sequenced material: central memory CD4+ T cells from blood. The receptor source for this set is a woman under 30 in good health.

With regard to this clone: Other DNA sequences of this sample code for an identical CDR3. The V gene is TRBV28, the J gene TRBJ2-3; no definite D call. This CDR3 is 12 amino acids long. CDR1 and CDR2 (germline): MDHEN, SYDVKM. V lost 2 bases to trimming and J lost 3 bases, with 3 bases between them. CDR3 nucleotides: TGTGCCAGCAGTTTAAGGACAGATACGCAGTATTTT. It translates to CASSLRTDTQYF.

This clone was observed a handful of times. The chain carries TRBV13 and TRBJ2-7; 10 bases match TRBD2. CDR1 and CDR2 from the germline V gene are PRHDT and FYEKMQ (reference sequence). Trimming cost V 3 bases and J 5 bases; bases outside gene matches: 7. This CDR3 region has 15 residues. The chain's CDR3 is CASSFRTSGKDEQYF. Written as DNA, the CDR3 is TGTGCCAGCAGCTTTCGTACTAGCGGGAAAGACGAGCAGTACTTC.

This clone has at least ten counts. This chain uses TRBV18 with TRBJ2-7, with D possibly TRBD2 on 5 matching bases. Trimming shortened V by 0 bases and J by 6 bases, and 12 bases separated the two germline ends. Germline assignment: CDR1 KGHSH and CDR2 LQKENI. The CDR3 loop spans 14 amino acids. The CDR3 nucleotides are TGTGCCAGCTCACCACCCTGGGAGAGCTCCGAGCAGTACTTC. Translation: CASSPPWESSEQYF.

This clone was seen more than once but under ten times. The genes are TRBV7-3 and TRBJ2-5; 10 bases are shared with TRBD2. Germline-derived CDR1 and CDR2 are SGHTA and FQGTGA. CDR3 size: 17 residues. J lost 3 bases, V lost 4 bases, and 11 bases had no gene match. CDR3 in DNA: TGTGCCAGCAGCTCCCGGCGACTAGCGGGCCGGAAAGAGACCCAGTACTTC. Its translation is CASSSRRLAGRKETQYF.

This clone was observed a handful of times. The chain is built from TRBV7-2 and TRBJ1-2; no clear D. The germline gives CDR1 SGHTA, CDR2 FQGNSA. The CDR3 has 10 amino acids. The V end was cut by 5 bases, the J end by 7 bases, with 5 bases between. DNA of the CDR3: TGTGCCAGCAGCCAAATTGGCTACACCTTC. Translating gives CASSQIGYTF.

This clone came up a few times. The gene calls are TRBV18 and TRBJ2-5; 8 nucleotides agree with TRBD1. There are 14 residues in the CDR3. The junction had 2 bases not matched to a gene; V was cut back by 2 bases and J by 3 bases. Germline-derived CDR1 and CDR2 are KGHSH and LQKENI. CDR3 in amino acids: CASSPAQGEETQYF. In DNA, the CDR3 is TGTGCCAGCTCACCAGCACAGGGGGAAGAGACCCAGTACTTC.

This clone was observed a few times. The chain carries TRBV4-1 and TRBJ2-3, with D possibly called TRBD1 or TRBD2 (5 bases each). With 1 base removed from V and 6 bases from J, the gap between germline ends came to 8 bases. Germline V gives CDR1 MGHRA, CDR2 YSYEKL. The CDR3 runs to 13 residues. The CDR3 sequence is CASSQVEGDTQYF. The CDR3 DNA follows: TGCGCCAGCAGCCAAGTAGAGGGGGATACGCAGTATTTT.

The V and J genes are TRBV7-9 and TRBJ1-2; D gene unclear. This CDR3 is built from 14 residues. Trimming left V 5 bases short and J 3 bases short, with 13 bases between. Germline loops: CDR1 SEHNR, CDR2 FQNEAQ (reference sequence). CDR3 residues: CASSQDTSDYGYTF. CDR3 coding DNA: TGTGCCAGCAGCCAAGATACTTCGGACTATGGCTACACCTTC.

A few counts support this clone. V is TRBV13 and J is TRBJ1-5, with D possibly TRBD1 on 5 matching bases. In germline, CDR1 is PRHDT, CDR2 FYEKMQ (reference sequence). V gave up 5 bases and J gave up 1 base, with 15 bases separating them. The CDR3 is 16 residues long. The CDR3 is CASSKWDGISNQPQHF. In nucleotides, the CDR3 is TGTGCCAGCAGCAAATGGGACGGAATAAGCAATCAGCCCCAGCATTTT.

The chain employs TRBV13 and TRBJ2-5; 7 nucleotides align to TRBD1. The germline V gene has CDR1 PRHDT and CDR2 FYEKMQ (reference sequence). This CDR3 is built from 14 residues. The junction had 9 bases not matched to a gene; V was cut back by 6 bases and J by 5 bases. CDR3: CASSARGGTETQYF. CDR3 sequence (DNA): TGTGCCAGCAGTGCACGAGGGGGCACGGAGACCCAGTACTTC.

V and J are TRBV25-1 and TRBJ2-3; the match to TRBD2 covers 7 bases. V shed 6 bases, J shed 0 bases, and the junction held 6 bases outside the gene matches. Looked up from germline, CDR1 is MGHDK and CDR2 is SYGVNS. This CDR3 is 15 amino acids long. In DNA form, the CDR3 reads TGTGCCAGCAGCCTATGGGGAGGGAGCACAGATACGCAGTATTTT. Its translation is CASSLWGGSTDTQYF.

V usage is TRBV18 and J usage is TRBJ2-1, with D uncertain. The CDR3 has 13 residues. Trimming took 0 bases from V and 10 from J, leaving 10 bases between them. CDR1 is KGHSH, CDR2 LQKENI, per germline. CDR3 loop: CASSPPSTAEQFF. CDR3 nucleotides: TGTGCCAGCTCACCACCGTCCACGGCCGAGCAGTTCTTC.

The V and J genes are TRBV5-6 and TRBJ2-1; D call uncertain. This CDR3 contains 19 residues. Trimming took 4 bases from V and 0 from J, leaving 23 bases between them. Germline V gene data show CDR1 as SGHDT and CDR2 as YYEEEE. In DNA, the CDR3 is TGTGCCAGCAGCGTGAGGTTTTCGTCCCGGGCGTACTCCTACAATGAGCAGTTCTTC. Its translation: CASSVRFSSRAYSYNEQFF.

The V call is TRBV18, the J call TRBJ1-4; 7 nucleotides align to TRBD1. The V and J ends lost 3 bases and 4 bases, in that order; junction bases with no gene match: 8. CDR1 is KGHSH and CDR2 is LQKENI in the germline V gene. CDR3 size: 16 residues. CDR3 nucleotide sequence: TGTGCCAGCTCACCGAACAGGGGCGGTGGTAATGAAAAACTGTTTTTT. This translates into CASSPNRGGGNEKLFF.

The rearrangement links TRBV5-1 to TRBJ2-7; the D gene is possibly TRBD2 (6 bases). Germline values: CDR1 SGHRS, CDR2 YFSETQ. Trimming removed 2 bases from V and 1 base from J, with 16 bases in between. The length of the CDR3 is 16 residues. CDR3: CASSFTGTGRSYEQYF. The CDR3 nucleotides read TGCGCCAGCAGCTTTACCGGGACCGGGAGATCCTACGAGCAGTACTTC.

This sequence joins TRBV28 and TRBJ1-1; D might be TRBD1 (5 bases). The germline gives CDR1 MDHEN, CDR2 SYDVKM. The V gene lost 5 bases and the J gene lost 9 bases, with 13 bases spanning the gap. The CDR3 is 12 amino acids. CDR3 sequence reads: CASSIRDAKAFF. Written as DNA, the CDR3 is TGTGCCAGCAGTATCCGGGACGCTAAAGCTTTCTTT.